The 11 T cell receptor beta chains below all came from one sample that was sequenced in a study of blood T cell repertoires in COVID-19. The data were produced by immunoSEQ multiplex PCR, yet TCRdb's version contains in-frame clones alone and is incomplete. There are 350,000 or so clones in the sample; around four fifths occur only once, and 2.5% to 3.5% lies in the top ten. Specimen: peripheral blood. Receptors originate from a young man with active or convalescent COVID-19.

This chain uses TRBV5-4 with TRBJ1-2; 9 positions agree with TRBD1. The CDR3 length is 13 residues. V was clipped by 4 bases and J by 4 bases; unmatched bases: 2. Germline assignment: CDR1 SGHNT and CDR2 YYREEE (reference sequence). CDR3 residues: CASSEDRGYGYTF. In nucleotides, the CDR3 is TGTGCCAGCAGCGAGGACAGGGGCTATGGCTACACCTTC.

V gene TRBV7-8 combines with J gene TRBJ1-2; TRBD1 is a possible D gene (5 bases). V was pared by 5 bases and J by 8 bases, with 24 bases between. CDR1 is SGHVS, CDR2 FQNEAQ, per germline. The CDR3 spans 16 residues. CDR3 coding DNA: TGTGCCAGCAGCCCAGTAGGAGGGGCCCGTTTACGGGGCTACACCTTC. As protein: CASSPVGGARLRGYTF.

The J gene is TRBJ2-1, the V gene TRBV18; the match to TRBD1 covers 7 bases. This CDR3 comprises 14 residues. After removal of 3 bases from V and 8 bases from J, the junction contained 7 bases not matched to a gene. Germline V gives CDR1 KGHSH, CDR2 LQKENI. The CDR3, as DNA: TGTGCCAGCTCACCGTACGCTCAGGGGGATGAGCAGTTCTTC. This sequence encodes CASSPYAQGDEQFF.

The chain uses TRBV18 and TRBJ2-3, with a tentative D call TRBD2 (7 bases). This CDR3 has 16 residues. Germline lookup yields CDR1 KGHSH and CDR2 LQKENI. The ends were cut back, 2 bases at V and 4 bases at J, with 16 bases in the middle. CDR3 sequence (DNA): TGTGCCAGCTCACCAGAAGGGGGGGCCGCTGCAGATACGCAGTATTTT. Translated: CASSPEGGAAADTQYF.

The V gene is TRBV6-2 or TRBV6-3, the J gene TRBJ1-5; TRBD1 might be the D (6 bases). The CDR3 is made up of 14 amino acids. Deletions cut 5 bases from V and 1 base from J, with 9 bases between. The germline V gene encodes CDR1 MNHEY and CDR2 SVGEGT. CDR3 sequence (DNA): TGTGCCAGCAGTAGGGGGGGAAGCAATCAGCCCCAGCATTTT. It codes for CASSRGGSNQPQHF.

V gene TRBV24-1 combines with J gene TRBJ2-3; TRBD1 is a possible D gene (6 bases). CDR3 size: 15 residues. Germline CDR1 is KGHDR and CDR2 is SFDVKD. The ends were cut back, 1 base at V and 4 bases at J, with 11 bases in the middle. For the CDR3, the DNA is TGTGCCACCAGTGATTTCGGCCGGACAGCAGATACGCAGTATTTT. It encodes CATSDFGRTADTQYF.

V gene TRBV24-1 combines with J gene TRBJ2-3; possibly TRBD1 for D (5 bases). This CDR3 spans 13 amino acids. V lost 1 base to trimming and J lost 6 bases, with 7 bases between them. CDR1 is KGHDR and CDR2 is SFDVKD in the germline V gene. CDR3 loop: CATSDLQADTQYF. CDR3 in DNA: TGTGCCACCAGTGATTTACAGGCTGATACGCAGTATTTT.

J is TRBJ2-7 and V is TRBV6-1, with TRBD1 matching 8 bases. The trim removed 2 bases at V and 2 bases at J, leaving 8 bases unmatched. Per germline, CDR1 MNHNS and CDR2 SASEGT. CDR3 length: 16 amino acids. For the CDR3, the DNA is TGTGCCAGCAGTGAATTGACAGGGGCCGGGGCCTACGAGCAGTACTTC. Translation: CASSELTGAGAYEQYF.

CDR3 sequence: CASSLGALSTDTQYF. The DNA of the CDR3 is TGTGCCAGCAGCTTAGGAGCTTTAAGCACAGATACGCAGTATTTT. This chain connects TRBV11-2 to TRBJ2-3; no firm D call. The V end was cut by 1 base, the J end by 0 bases, with 8 bases between. The germline V gene encodes CDR1 SGHAT and CDR2 FQNNGV. The CDR3 is made up of 15 amino acids. Complete variable domain (other parts from reference TRBV11-2 and TRBJ2-3): EAGVAQSPRYKIIEKRQSVAFWCNPISGHATLYWYQQILGQGPKLLIQFQNNGVVDDSQLPKDRFSAERLKGVDSTLKIQPAKLEDSAVYLCASSLGALSTDTQYFGPGTRLTVL.

The genes are TRBV7-8 and TRBJ1-3; tentatively, D is TRBD1 (5 bases). Looked up from germline, CDR1 is SGHVS and CDR2 is FQNEAQ. V was shortened by 7 bases and J by 3 bases, with 16 bases between the two germline ends. The CDR3 contains 15 residues. As DNA, the CDR3 is TGTGCCAGCACCATAATGGGGGGTATTGGAAACACCATATATTTT. It codes for CASTIMGGIGNTIYF.

The rearrangement uses TRBV6-5 and TRBJ2-2; 7 bases match TRBD1. CDR3 length: 15 amino acids. Germline V gene lookup returns CDR1 MNHEY and CDR2 SVGAGI. The ends lost 6 bases at V and 0 bases at J; junction bases unmatched: 4. CDR3 nucleotides: TGTGCCAGCAGGGAGACAGGGACGAACACCGGGGAGCTGTTTTTT. It codes for CASRETGTNTGELFF.